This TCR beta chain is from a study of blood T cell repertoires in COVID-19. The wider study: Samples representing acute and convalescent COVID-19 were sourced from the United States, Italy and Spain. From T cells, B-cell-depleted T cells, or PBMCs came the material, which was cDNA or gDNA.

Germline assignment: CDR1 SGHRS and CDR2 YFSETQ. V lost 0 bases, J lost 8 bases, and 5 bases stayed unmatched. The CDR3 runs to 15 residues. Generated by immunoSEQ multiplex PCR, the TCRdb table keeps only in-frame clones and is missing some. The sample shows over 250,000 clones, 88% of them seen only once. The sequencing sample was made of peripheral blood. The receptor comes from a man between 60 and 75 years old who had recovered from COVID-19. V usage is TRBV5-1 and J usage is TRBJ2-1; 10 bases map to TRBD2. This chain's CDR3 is CASSLVSGGADEQFF. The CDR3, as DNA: TGCGCCAGCAGCTTGGTGAGCGGGGGGGCGGATGAGCAGTTCTTC.